This TCR beta chain derives from a study of T cell repertoires in cytomegalovirus infection. Study-wide context: The public TCR beta signatures pointed to both CMV infection and matching HLA type.

This clonotype was counted a few times. The antigen remains unidentified. TCRdb re-derived calls from the reads in MiXCR, one entry per CDR3 protein. The repertoire includes 150,000 to 200,000 distinct CDR3 sequences, about 21% of them detected once, and around 3.2% sits in the top ten. Per germline, CDR1 DFQATT and CDR2 SNEGSKA (reference sequence). J gave up 9 bases and V 6 bases, and 8 bases lay outside the gene matches. The CDR3 contains 13 residues. The study, taken as a whole, reports: CMV-specific HLA-C-restricted TCR beta clonotypes dominated the ex vivo response. Identification of carriers of CMV plus the relevant HLA was performed using cumulative public TCR beta family frequency.

Sequences were obtained from PBMCs. The receptor's source is a human donor in good health (CMV status not recorded). Some clones in this sample may be carry-over from other donors' samples. This rearrangement joins TRBV20-1 to TRBJ1-2; 12 bases fit TRBD1. CDR3 residues: CSALGQGAARYTF. The CDR3 DNA is TGCAGTGCCCTGGGACAGGGGGCCGCACGCTACACCTTC.